The 28 T cell receptor beta chains below were found in one sample sequenced in a study of blood T cell repertoires in COVID-19. Repertoires were generated with immunoSEQ multiplex PCR, while TCRdb's copy carries only in-frame clones and drops some. This table has about 130,000 clones, 80% to 95% appearing once. Material: peripheral blood. All receptors derive from a man aged 45 to 65 with COVID-19, enrolled during active disease.

The rearrangement links TRBV20-1 to TRBJ1-1; D may be TRBD1 (5 bases). Looked up from germline, CDR1 is DFQATT and CDR2 is SNEGSKA (reference sequence). CDR3 length equals 11 residues. With 3 bases removed from V and 5 bases from J, the gap between germline ends came to 7 bases. This CDR3 is CSASRQTEAFF. The CDR3 DNA sequence: TGCAGTGCTAGTAGACAGACTGAAGCTTTCTTT.

The V and J genes are TRBV20-1 and TRBJ2-5; D not certain. The CDR3 is made up of 11 amino acids. Germline V lookup: CDR1 DFQATT, CDR2 SNEGSKA (reference sequence). V was trimmed by 5 bases and J by 3 bases, leaving 7 bases between them. CDR3 sequence: CSAQIEETQYF. In nucleotides, the CDR3 is TGCAGTGCTCAGATCGAAGAGACCCAGTACTTC.

The V and J genes are TRBV10-2 and TRBJ2-1; TRBD2 aligns across 7 bases. The J segment lost 8 bases and the V segment lost 7 bases, leaving 8 bases of the junction unmatched. This CDR3 contains 13 residues. Germline V CDR1 and CDR2: WSHSY, SAAADI. The CDR3 reads CASIAGEFHEQFF. The CDR3 DNA sequence: TGCGCCAGCATTGCGGGAGAGTTCCATGAGCAGTTCTTC.

This chain uses TRBV7-2 with TRBJ1-4, with 7 bases lining up with TRBD1. This CDR3 is 15 amino acids long. V lost 5 bases, J lost 2 bases, and 5 bases stayed unmatched. Germline CDR1 and CDR2: SGHTA and FQGNSA. This CDR3 is CASSRDSGTNEKLFF. DNA of the CDR3: TGTGCCAGCAGCCGGGACAGTGGCACTAATGAAAAACTGTTTTTT.

In this sample, this clone turned up once. V gene TRBV19 combines with J gene TRBJ1-1; a weak D match, TRBD1 (5 bases). V lost 4 bases and J lost 0, with 6 bases in between. The CDR3 loop spans 13 amino acids. Germline assignment: CDR1 LNHDA and CDR2 SQIVND (reference sequence). CDR3 coding DNA: TGTGCCAGTAGTAACAGGATGAACACTGAAGCTTTCTTT. It translates to CASSNRMNTEAFF.

This rearrangement joins TRBV9 to TRBJ2-3; 10 bases match TRBD2. After removal of 3 bases from V and 4 bases from J, the junction contained 2 bases not matched to a gene. The CDR3 covers 14 residues. Germline V gene lookup returns CDR1 SGDLS and CDR2 YYNGEE. The CDR3 DNA reads TGTGCCAGCAGCGCTAGCGGGAGCTCAGATACGCAGTATTTT. This translates into CASSASGSSDTQYF.

The chain recombines TRBV4-2 with TRBJ2-1; 9 bases match TRBD2. CDR1 and CDR2 from the germline V gene are LGHNA and YNFKEQ. Trimming took 1 base from V and 5 from J; bases not matched to a gene: 6. The CDR3 has 16 residues. The CDR3 is CASSQVTLAGHNEQFF. The CDR3 region has the DNA TGTGCCAGCAGCCAAGTCACGCTAGCGGGACACAATGAGCAGTTCTTC.

The rearrangement joins TRBV11-2 to TRBJ1-4; TRBD1 might be the D (5 bases). The length of the CDR3 is 14 residues. V was trimmed by 1 base and J by 7 bases, leaving 10 bases between them. Germline CDR1 reads SGHAT; CDR2 reads FQNNGV. The CDR3, as DNA: TGTGCCAGCAGCTTAGGCAGGGTGGCTGAAAAACTGTTTTTT. This gives the protein CASSLGRVAEKLFF.

This chain connects TRBV7-3 to TRBJ2-7; possible D gene TRBD2, 5 bases. The CDR3 has 13 residues. Trimming pared 5 bases from V and 7 bases from J, leaving 15 bases between. Looked up from germline, CDR1 is SGHTA and CDR2 is FQGTGA. CDR3 nucleotide sequence: TGTGCCAGCAGCGAGCGGACGGGCTCAGAGCAGTACTTC. Protein sequence: CASSERTGSEQYF.

The V call is TRBV7-9, the J call TRBJ2-5; D is perhaps TRBD2 (6 bases). The germline gives CDR1 SEHNR, CDR2 FQNEAQ (reference sequence). The CDR3 extends over 14 amino acids. The V end was cut by 5 bases, the J end by 1 base, with 11 bases between. This chain's CDR3 is CASSGWEAQETQYF. CDR3 DNA sequence: TGTGCCAGCAGCGGGTGGGAGGCCCAAGAGACCCAGTACTTC.

The rearrangement joins TRBV14 to TRBJ2-1; 9 bases are a match to TRBD2. Germline V lookup: CDR1 SGHDN, CDR2 FVKESK. This CDR3 is 15 amino acids long. V dropped 7 bases and J dropped 0; count of bases not matched to a gene: 4. This chain's CDR3 is CASNSGGSSYNEQFF. The DNA for the CDR3 is TGTGCCAGCAATAGCGGGGGTAGCTCCTACAATGAGCAGTTCTTC. The variable domain in full, completed from reference TRBV14 and TRBJ2-1, reads EAGVTQFPSHSVIEKGQTVTLRCDPISGHDNLYWYRRVMGKEIKFLLHFVKESKQDESGMPNNRFLAERTGGTYSTLKVQPAELEDSGVYFCASNSGGSSYNEQFFGPGTRLTVL.

The rearrangement joins TRBV6-6 to TRBJ2-7; tentatively, D is TRBD1 (5 bases). With 6 bases removed from V and 5 bases from J, the gap between germline ends came to 17 bases. The germline V gene has CDR1 MNHNY and CDR2 SVGAGI (reference sequence). The CDR3 spans 14 residues. CDR3 bases: TGTGCCAGCAGCTCCCATAGGGGAACGGACGAGCAGTACTTC. Protein sequence: CASSSHRGTDEQYF.

This clone was counted a single time. The chain couples TRBV5-6 to TRBJ2-2; a weak D match, TRBD2 (6 bases). V lost 5 bases and J lost 5, with 16 bases in between. Germline values: CDR1 SGHDT, CDR2 YYEEEE. The CDR3 length is 15 residues. CDR3 region: CASSRATGGTGELFF. In nucleotides, the CDR3 is TGTGCCAGCAGTAGAGCAACAGGAGGGACCGGGGAGCTGTTTTTT.

V is TRBV19 and J is TRBJ2-4, with D possibly matching TRBD2 (5 bases). Germline CDR1 LNHDA, CDR2 SQIVND (reference sequence). The CDR3 runs 14 residues. Trimming shortened V by 5 bases and J by 5 bases, and 13 bases separated the two germline ends. CDR3 DNA sequence: TGTGCCAGTAGTCGGGATGGGAATCAAAACATTCAGTACTTC. Its protein is CASSRDGNQNIQYF.

The J gene is TRBJ1-5, the V gene TRBV28, with a tentative D call TRBD1 (5 bases). Germline V gene lookup returns CDR1 MDHEN and CDR2 SYDVKM. The CDR3 totals 14 residues. The V gene lost 5 bases and the J gene lost 1 base, with 9 bases spanning the gap. CDR3 amino acids: CASSRSGSNQPQHF. The CDR3 coding sequence is TGTGCCAGCAGTCGGTCAGGGAGCAATCAGCCCCAGCATTTT.

V and J are TRBV28 and TRBJ1-1, with 8 bases matching TRBD1. V gave up 8 bases and J gave up 2 bases; unmatched junction bases: 10. CDR1 and CDR2 (germline): MDHEN, SYDVKM. The CDR3 has 15 residues. The CDR3 DNA sequence: TGTGCCAGCCCCCCTCAGGGGGCAGCTAACACTGAAGCTTTCTTT. This gives the protein CASPPQGAANTEAFF.

The V and J genes are TRBV10-3 and TRBJ2-3; tentative D call: TRBD1 (6 bases). Trimming left V 8 bases short and J 2 bases short, with 8 bases between. CDR3 length equals 12 residues. In germline, CDR1 is ENHRY, CDR2 SYGVKD. This CDR3 reads CAIQGPTDTQYF. The CDR3 DNA sequence: TGTGCCATCCAGGGGCCCACAGATACGCAGTATTTT.

The V call is TRBV21-1, the J call TRBJ2-3; the DNA was not used to check the table's D call, TRBD1. TRBV21-1 is tagged as a pseudogene. There are 16 residues in the CDR3. The CDR3 DNA reads as TGTGCCTGCGAACTCCCGGACAGGTATTACACAGATACGCAGTATTTT. Its protein product is CACELPDRYYTDTQYF.

V gene TRBV5-1 combines with J gene TRBJ1-2; TRBD1 might be the D (6 bases). The CDR3 has 15 amino acids. Germline lookup yields CDR1 SGHRS and CDR2 YFSETQ. V shed 0 bases and J shed 6 bases, with 15 bases lying between them. The CDR3 reads CASSLAGGAQDGYTF. The CDR3 nucleotides read TGCGCCAGCAGCTTGGCCGGGGGGGCGCAGGATGGCTACACCTTC.

The CDR3 protein is CARPSGGSSYEQYV. The CDR3, as DNA: TGTGCCAGGCCTAGCGGGGGGAGCTCCTACGAGCAGTACGTC. V is TRBV6-4 and J is TRBJ2-7; 11 bases agree with TRBD2. Losses at the gene ends were 9 bases for V and 0 bases for J; bases not matched to a gene: 4. The germline V gene has CDR1 MRHNA and CDR2 SNTAGT. This CDR3 is 14 amino acids long.

The chain recombines TRBV9 with TRBJ1-2, with TRBD1 as a possible D gene (6 bases). Trimming left V 0 bases short and J 4 bases short, with 10 bases between. Germline-derived CDR1 and CDR2 are SGDLS and YYNGEE. There are 14 residues in the CDR3. This CDR3 reads CASSVARGSYGYTF. The DNA for the CDR3 is TGTGCCAGCAGCGTAGCGAGGGGGAGCTATGGCTACACCTTC. Supplemented by reference TRBV9 and TRBJ1-2, the full variable domain reads DSGVTQTPKHLITATGQRVTLRCSPRSGDLSVYWYQQSLDQGLQFLIQYYNGEERAKGNILERFSAQQFPDLHSELNLSSLELGDSALYFCASSVARGSYGYTFGSGTRLTVV.

This chain connects TRBV4-1 to TRBJ2-2; D not resolved. This CDR3 region has 15 residues. Germline CDR1 is MGHRA and CDR2 is YSYEKL. Trimming left V 1 base short and J 2 bases short, with 8 bases between. CDR3 in amino acids: CASSQGLQNTGELFF. DNA of the CDR3: TGCGCCAGCAGCCAAGGGCTCCAAAACACCGGGGAGCTGTTTTTT.

This chain links TRBV7-2 with TRBJ2-1, with D perhaps TRBD2 (7 bases). Germline loops: CDR1 SGHTA, CDR2 FQGNSA. CDR3 length: 15 amino acids. V was shortened by 3 bases and J by 2 bases, with 11 bases between the two germline ends. The CDR3 nucleotides read TGTGCCAGCAGCTTGAGCGGGGACACCTACAATGAGCAGTTCTTC. Translating it yields CASSLSGDTYNEQFF.

The chain is built from TRBV3-1 (or the pseudogene TRBV3-2) and TRBJ1-3; D remains unclear. The germline V gene encodes CDR1 LGHDT and CDR2 YNNKEL (reference sequence). V lost 6 bases to trimming and J lost 4 bases, with 4 bases between them. The CDR3 has 11 amino acids. CDR3 in DNA: TGTGCCAGCAGACACGGAAACACCATATATTTT. This encodes CASRHGNTIYF.

The chain is built from TRBV28 and TRBJ1-2; unclear D gene. The length of the CDR3 is 10 residues. Germline V gene lookup returns CDR1 MDHEN and CDR2 SYDVKM. V was trimmed by 10 bases and J by 8 bases, leaving 11 bases between them. DNA for the CDR3: TGTGCCACGCGGGGTAGCGGCTACACCTTC. Translation gives CATRGSGYTF.

The V and J genes are TRBV10-3 and TRBJ2-5; D remains ambiguous. The CDR3 spans 16 residues. The germline V and J ends were trimmed by 0 bases and 0 bases, with 11 bases remaining between them. The germline V gene encodes CDR1 ENHRY and CDR2 SYGVKD. The CDR3 sequence: CAISESLGNHQETQYF. The CDR3, as DNA: TGTGCCATCAGTGAGTCTTTGGGCAACCACCAAGAGACCCAGTACTTC.

The genes are TRBV3-1 (or the pseudogene TRBV3-2) and TRBJ1-3; 7 bases are a match to TRBD1. CDR1 LGHDT and CDR2 YNNKEL come from the germline V gene (reference sequence). Trimming cost V 4 bases and J 2 bases; bases outside gene matches: 5. The CDR3 has 15 residues. Here the CDR3 reads CASSPQGGTGNTIYF. CDR3 DNA: TGTGCCAGCAGCCCCCAGGGGGGAACTGGAAACACCATATATTTT.

This chain joins TRBV9 and TRBJ2-1; D call uncertain. The CDR3 covers 14 residues. V was cut by 0 bases and J by 3 bases, with 7 bases left in between. From germline, CDR1 is SGDLS and CDR2 YYNGEE. The CDR3 loop is CASSVELRYNEQFF. The DNA of the CDR3 is TGTGCCAGCAGCGTAGAACTTCGCTACAATGAGCAGTTCTTC.